Each of the 23 T cell receptor beta chains below was sequenced from the same sample in a study of vaccination effects on CD4 cells after COVID-19. Peptide-pool stimulation followed by sequencing identified expanded antigen-specific CD4+ clonotypes in the ViraFEST assay. After around nine days in culture, the CD4+ T cells were isolated. Clones were sequenced by immunoSEQ multiplex PCR, and TCRdb holds only the in-frame ones, with some missing. The sample carries 20,000 to 25,000 clones, around 70% recorded once. Antigens for these TCRs are unknown. Sequenced material: CD4+ T cells from PBMCs cultured with HCoV-229E spike peptides, taken before COVID-19 vaccination. Receptors originate from a human donor who received a COVID-19 vaccine.

V is TRBV6-1 and J is TRBJ1-5, with no clear D. CDR3 size: 13 residues. Germline CDR1 MNHNS, CDR2 SASEGT. V was trimmed by 3 bases and J by 3 bases, leaving 6 bases between them. CDR3: CASSDGNNQPQHF. The CDR3 coding sequence is TGTGCCAGCAGTGACGGAAACAATCAGCCCCAGCATTTT.

This chain uses TRBV4-1 with TRBJ2-3, with 11 bases aligning to TRBD2. The length of the CDR3 is 16 residues. V dropped 3 bases and J dropped 5; count of bases not matched to a gene: 7. Germline V lookup: CDR1 MGHRA, CDR2 YSYEKL. The CDR3 here is CASSQGSGGAEDTQYF. For the CDR3, the DNA is TGCGCCAGCAGCCAGGGTAGCGGGGGGGCCGAAGATACGCAGTATTTT.

The CDR3 loop is CASSQASSGPQHF. CDR3 coding DNA: TGTGCCAGCAGCCAAGCGAGCTCAGGGCCCCAGCATTTT. The chain uses TRBV3-1 (or the pseudogene TRBV3-2) and TRBJ1-5; D gene unclear. Deletions cut 1 base from V and 9 bases from J, with 10 bases between. The length of the CDR3 is 13 residues. Germline assignment: CDR1 LGHDT and CDR2 YNNKEL (reference sequence).

This clone showed up just a few times. The chain is built from TRBV11-2 and TRBJ2-2, with TRBD1 identical over 8 bases. Germline V CDR1 and CDR2: SGHAT, FQNNGV. The CDR3 consists of 13 residues. The DNA for the CDR3 is TGTGTGGCGACAGGGGCGAACACCGGGGAGCTGTTTTTT. It translates to CVATGANTGELFF.

The J gene is TRBJ1-2, the V gene TRBV6-4; D gene unclear. The CDR3 runs to 11 residues. V lost 10 bases and J lost 4, with 10 bases in between. Germline V gene sequence: CDR1 MRHNA, CDR2 SNTAGT. The CDR3 sequence is CATREFYGYTF. For the CDR3, the DNA is TGTGCCACTCGAGAGTTCTATGGCTACACCTTC.

In this sample, this clone turned up a few times. The chain joins TRBV11-3 to TRBJ2-2, with unresolved D. The CDR3 is made up of 18 amino acids. CDR1 and CDR2 (germline): SGHNT, YENEEA. V was pared by 0 bases and J by 0 bases, with 14 bases between. Written as DNA, the CDR3 is TGTGCCAGCAGCTTAGATCAATCCGGCAGCGCGAACACCGGGGAGCTGTTTTTT. As protein: CASSLDQSGSANTGELFF. The full variable domain, rest sourced from reference TRBV11-3 and TRBJ2-2, is EAGVVQSPRYKIIEKKQPVAFWCNPISGHNTLYWYLQNLGQGPELLIRYENEEAVDDSQLPKDRFSAERLKGVDSTLKIQPAELGDSAVYLCASSLDQSGSANTGELFFGEGSRLTVL.

This chain links TRBV5-4 with TRBJ2-3, with 9 nucleotides matching TRBD2. V lost 3 bases to trimming and J lost 1 base; unmatched junction nucleotides: 6. Per germline, CDR1 SGHNT and CDR2 YYREEE (reference sequence). The CDR3 is 16 residues long. The CDR3, as DNA: TGTGCCAGCAGCTGGGGACTAGCTTCTGGCACAGATACGCAGTATTTT. Amino acids: CASSWGLASGTDTQYF. Supplemented by reference TRBV5-4 and TRBJ2-3, the full variable domain reads ETGVTQSPTHLIKTRGQQVTLRCSSQSGHNTVSWYQQALGQGPQFIFQYYREEENGRGNFPPRFSGLQFPNYSSELNVNALELDDSALYLCASSWGLASGTDTQYFGPGTRLTVL.

This chain links TRBV9 with TRBJ2-7, with 9 bases aligning to TRBD2. The germline V gene encodes CDR1 SGDLS and CDR2 YYNGEE. CDR3 size: 15 residues. Trimming took 0 bases from V and 4 from J; bases not matched to a gene: 5. As DNA, the CDR3 is TGTGCCAGCAGCGTAGCGACTAGCGGAATATACGAGCAGTACTTC. Translating gives CASSVATSGIYEQYF.

The CDR3, as DNA: TGTGCCAGCAGCCCCCGAAATGAGCAGTTCTTC. Protein sequence: CASSPRNEQFF. The chain uses TRBV11-2 and TRBJ2-1; D gene unclear. V lost 5 bases and J lost 7, with 6 bases in between. The CDR3 has 11 residues. CDR1 SGHAT and CDR2 FQNNGV come from the germline V gene.

This chain joins TRBV5-4 and TRBJ2-1, with 9 bases that match TRBD1. V dropped 4 bases and J dropped 8; count of bases not matched to a gene: 10. Germline V gives CDR1 SGHNT, CDR2 YYREEE (reference sequence). The CDR3 consists of 15 residues. The CDR3 loop reads CASSATGTGRHEQFF. DNA for the CDR3: TGTGCCAGCAGCGCAACCGGGACAGGGAGACATGAGCAGTTCTTC.

The genes are TRBV5-4 and TRBJ2-5; the D gene is possibly TRBD2 (5 bases). V was trimmed by 0 bases and J by 5 bases, leaving 8 bases between them. The CDR3 totals 13 residues. Per the germline V gene, CDR1 is SGHNT and CDR2 is YYREEE (reference sequence). This CDR3 is CASSLAGWETQYF. DNA of the CDR3: TGTGCCAGCAGCTTGGCGGGGTGGGAGACCCAGTACTTC.

The chain is built from TRBV10-3 and TRBJ2-1; perhaps TRBD1 as D (6 bases). Trimming pared 7 bases from V and 0 bases from J, leaving 16 bases between. This CDR3 has 16 amino acids. Germline V CDR1 and CDR2: ENHRY, SYGVKD. The CDR3 nucleotides are TGTGCCATCATGGGATCCACAGGGATCTCCTACAATGAGCAGTTCTTC. Encoded protein: CAIMGSTGISYNEQFF.

In DNA form, the CDR3 reads TGCGCCAGCAGCTTGACTAGCGACCAAGAGACCCAGTACTTC. The encoded protein is CASSLTSDQETQYF. The chain links TRBV4-1 to TRBJ2-5; TRBD2 agrees at 8 bases. The germline gives CDR1 MGHRA, CDR2 YSYEKL. V lost 5 bases to trimming and J lost 0 bases; unmatched junction nucleotides: 2. The length of the CDR3 is 14 residues.

The chain carries TRBV5-1 and TRBJ2-3, with 7 bases matching TRBD2. V shed 0 bases and J 5 bases; nucleotides not matched to a gene: 12. The germline V gene encodes CDR1 SGHRS and CDR2 YFSETQ. There are 17 residues in the CDR3. CDR3 coding DNA: TGCGCCAGCAGCTTGGATCCCAGCGGGGTGGTGTTAGATACGCAGTATTTT. Translation gives CASSLDPSGVVLDTQYF.

The chain has TRBV7-9 and TRBJ1-2; a possible D gene is TRBD1 (5 bases). V lost 4 bases to trimming and J lost 8 bases, with 14 bases between them. Germline CDR1 and CDR2: SEHNR and FQNEAQ (reference sequence). This CDR3 comprises 13 residues. The CDR3, as DNA: TGTGCCAGCAGCTGGGGGGGGGAGGCCGGCTACACCTTC. Translated: CASSWGGEAGYTF.

V is TRBV27 and J is TRBJ2-2; unclear D gene. Germline V gene lookup returns CDR1 MNHEY and CDR2 SMNVEV (reference sequence). This CDR3 has 14 residues. Trimming pared 3 bases from V and 1 base from J, leaving 6 bases between. In nucleotides, the CDR3 is TGTGCCAGCAGTTTGGAAAGGAACACCGGGGAGCTGTTTTTT. Translation: CASSLERNTGELFF.

This clone was observed a handful of times. V and J are TRBV5-5 and TRBJ1-5; 9 bases are a match to TRBD1. V lost 3 bases and J lost 4; bases outside the gene matches: 2. Germline CDR1 reads SGHKS; CDR2 reads YYEKEE (reference sequence). The CDR3 contains 14 residues. This CDR3 reads CASSWGQGNQPQHF. In DNA, the CDR3 is TGTGCCAGCAGCTGGGGACAGGGAAATCAGCCCCAGCATTTT.

This clone was observed a few times. The chain joins TRBV6-5 to TRBJ2-2; 10 nucleotides agree with TRBD1. This CDR3 comprises 14 residues. Germline V gives CDR1 MNHEY, CDR2 SVGAGI. The J segment lost 6 bases and the V segment lost 6 bases, leaving 4 bases of the junction unmatched. CDR3 coding DNA: TGTGCCAGCAGGAGACAGGGGGCTTCCGGGGAGCTGTTTTTT. Translating it yields CASRRQGASGELFF.

This clone occurred a few times. The chain links TRBV6-6 to TRBJ1-2, with D perhaps matching TRBD1 (5 bases). V shed 2 bases and J shed 7 bases, with 11 bases lying between them. Germline V gene lookup returns CDR1 MNHNY and CDR2 SVGAGI (reference sequence). The CDR3 covers 13 residues. The CDR3: CASSYGREAGYTF. DNA for the CDR3: TGTGCCAGCAGTTACGGCAGGGAAGCTGGCTACACCTTC.

The CDR3 here is CASGLGTNLAGETDTQYF. CDR3 nucleotide sequence: TGTGCTAGTGGTTTGGGCACTAACCTAGCGGGAGAAACAGATACGCAGTATTTT. The chain employs TRBV12-5 and TRBJ2-3; TRBD2 matches 10 bases. This CDR3 region has 18 residues. From germline, CDR1 is LGHNT and CDR2 FRNRAP. The junction had 10 bases not matched to a gene; V was cut back by 1 base and J by 3 bases.

This clone has more than one count but fewer than ten. The CDR3, as DNA: TGTGCCACCCATAGCGGGATCGTCGGGGAGCTGTTTTTT. Amino acid sequence: CATHSGIVGELFF. The gene calls are TRBV19 and TRBJ2-2; 8 nucleotides agree with TRBD2. V lost 10 bases and J lost 7; bases outside the gene matches: 8. The CDR3 runs 13 residues. The V gene's germline CDR1 is LNHDA and CDR2 SQIVND (reference sequence).

This chain uses TRBV10-3 with TRBJ2-2; the match to TRBD2 covers 10 bases. Trimming took 5 bases from V and 1 from J; bases not matched to a gene: 7. CDR1 is ENHRY, CDR2 SYGVKD, per germline. The CDR3 has 17 amino acids. Written as DNA, the CDR3 is TGTGCCATCAGTTACTGGGCTAGCGGGGGGAACACCGGGGAGCTGTTTTTT. Protein sequence: CAISYWASGGNTGELFF.

This sequence joins TRBV6-5 and TRBJ2-1; D is possibly TRBD2 (5 bases). The CDR3 extends over 13 amino acids. V was cut by 2 bases and J by 10 bases, with 12 bases left in between. Germline values: CDR1 MNHEY, CDR2 SVGAGI. The CDR3 protein is CASSYASSTEQFF. The CDR3 DNA follows: TGTGCCAGCAGTTACGCTAGCTCTACCGAGCAGTTCTTC.